This record concerns one T cell receptor (beta chain) sequence. These data are taken from a study of T cells in Graves' hyperthyroidism and ophthalmopathy. Study as a whole: Peripheral blood sampling occurred at initial diagnosis, before any treatment.

The germline V gene encodes CDR1 SGHRS and CDR2 YFSETQ. V trimming: 4 bases; J trimming: 2 bases; junction bases outside the gene matches: 10. The CDR3 length is 17 residues. Exclusions: uncontrolled infection, other autoimmune disease, pregnancy, lactation. Thyroid ultrasound, orbital computed tomography, clinical symptoms, and serum thyroxine and TRAb underpinned diagnoses. The PBMCs were taken from roughly 9.3 ml of fresh peripheral blood. Authors of the study amplified TCR beta CDR3 regions from RNA transcripts. When the TCR CDR3 underwent first-round RT-PCR, the HTBI primer set was used. TCRdb redid the calling of the multiplex PCR reads with MiXCR, one entry per CDR3 protein. The sample yields hundreds of thousands of distinct CDR3 sequences, about 20% seen once.

The receptor was isolated from a man aged 40-49 years with Graves' ophthalmopathy. Sequencing input: blood. The chain carries TRBV5-1 and TRBJ2-3, with 10 positions matching TRBD2. As DNA, the CDR3 is TGCGCCAGCAGCCACAGGGGACTAGCGCTACTCACAGATACGCAGTATTTT. This codes for CASSHRGLALLTDTQYF.